This TCR beta chain was observed in a study of cytomegalovirus exposure and HLA in healthy donors. Study-level results: Overall, some 160 TCR beta chains were annotated as cytomegalovirus-associated. Subsequent analysis showed first-cohort TCR clusters tending to co-occur in 120 validation repertoires.

Sequenced by immunoSEQ multiplex PCR; TCRdb stores in-frame clones only, minus some. The table has more than 95,000 clones, 70% to 90% seen once. V lost 1 base to trimming and J lost 7 bases, with 16 bases between them. The CDR3 loop spans 14 amino acids. The germline V gene encodes CDR1 SQVTM and CDR2 ANQGSEA. Of note for this clone: Its antigen is not known.

The receptor was isolated from a woman between 18 and 29 years old in good health and CMV-seropositive. The chain carries TRBV29-1 and TRBJ1-2; TRBD1 is a possible D gene (5 bases). Sample: PBMCs. The CDR3 spells CSVEVGREVSGYTF. CDR3 bases: TGCAGCGTTGAAGTGGGCAGGGAAGTAAGTGGCTACACCTTC.